These 8 T cell receptor beta chains originate from one sample sequenced in a study of T cell repertoires in cytomegalovirus infection. No antigen has been assigned to these receptors. TCRdb re-called the reads through MiXCR, storing one row per CDR3 protein. The sample holds 900,000 to 950,000 distinct CDR3 sequences, around 30% seen once. The material was cultured CD8+ T cells from PBMCs, obtained from culture after CMV antigen stimulation. These receptors were collected from a human donor in good health (CMV status not recorded). Some clones in this sample may be carry-over from other donors' samples.

The chain couples TRBV7-4 to TRBJ1-5, with D possibly TRBD1 on 5 matching bases. V was cut by 0 bases and J by 1 base, with 10 bases left in between. Germline V gene lookup returns CDR1 SGHVT and CDR2 SQSDAQ. The CDR3 is 16 residues long. CDR3 DNA sequence: TGTGCCAGCAGCTTAGCAGCGGGGCTCAGCAATCAGCCCCAGCATTTT. Residues: CASSLAAGLSNQPQHF.

This chain connects TRBV29-1 to TRBJ1-2, with D possibly being TRBD1 (5 bases). Germline CDR1 is SQVTM and CDR2 is ANQGSEA. V dropped 1 base and J dropped 5 bases, with 11 bases sitting between them. The CDR3 has 13 amino acids. CDR3 region: CSVEAPGPYGYTF. The CDR3 DNA reads as TGCAGCGTTGAAGCCCCAGGGCCGTATGGCTACACCTTC.

As concerns this clonotype: This could be a read error, since a much larger clone is one nucleotide away. The chain is built from TRBV12-3 or TRBV12-4 and TRBJ2-1, with D hard to call. Trimming took off 2 bases at V and 6 bases at J, with 14 bases between the two ends. The CDR3 runs to 15 residues. CDR3 in amino acids: CASSLSLAGLNEQFF. In DNA, the CDR3 is TGTGCCAGCAGTTTATCCCTGGCCGGGCTCAATGAGCAGTTCTTC.

In its sample, this clonotype was seen a few times. This rearrangement joins TRBV7-8 to TRBJ2-7, with a tentative D call TRBD2 (5 bases). Germline CDR1 and CDR2: SGHVS and FQNEAQ. The CDR3 is made up of 12 amino acids. V lost 0 bases to trimming and J lost 10 bases, with 10 bases between them. The CDR3 DNA is TGTGCCAGCAGCTTAGCGCGCCGGGAACAGTACGTC. This translates into CASSLARREQYV.

V is TRBV12-3 or TRBV12-4 and J is TRBJ1-2; the match to TRBD1 covers 9 bases. This CDR3 region has 14 residues. V dropped 5 bases and J dropped 5; count of bases not matched to a gene: 6. This CDR3 reads CASSPVTGGYGYTF. In DNA, the CDR3 is TGTGCCAGCAGTCCCGTGACAGGGGGATATGGCTACACCTTC.

This clonotype turned up a few times. The J gene is TRBJ2-1, the V gene TRBV15; TRBD1 agrees at 8 bases. The CDR3 contains 18 residues. CDR1 is LNHNV, CDR2 YYDKDF, per germline (reference sequence). J lost 4 bases, V lost 0 bases, and 11 bases had no gene match. The CDR3 sequence is CATSRESYAQGAYNEQFF. DNA for the CDR3: TGTGCCACCAGCAGAGAATCCTACGCCCAGGGGGCTTACAATGAGCAGTTCTTC.

A note on this clonotype: A much larger clone sits a single nucleotide away, making a read error possible. The chain joins TRBV5-1 to TRBJ2-1; D may be TRBD1 or TRBD2 (5 bases each). Germline CDR1 SGHRS, CDR2 YFSETQ. This CDR3 is 16 amino acids long. Trimming pared 1 base from V and 2 bases from J, leaving 13 bases between. CDR3: CASSLLALGPYNEQFF. The CDR3 DNA is TGCGCCAGCAGCTTGTTGGCGCTGGGACCCTACAATGAGCAGTTCTTC. The full variable domain, rest sourced from reference TRBV5-1 and TRBJ2-1, is KAGVTQTPRYLIKTRGQQVTLSCSPISGHRSVSWYQQTPGQGLQFLFEYFSETQRNKGNFPGRFSGRQFSNSRSEMNVSTLELGDSALYLCASSLLALGPYNEQFFGPGTRLTVL.

In its sample, this clonotype was seen a few times. This chain uses TRBV7-9 with TRBJ2-3, with TRBD2 matching 7 bases. CDR1 is SEHNR and CDR2 is FQNEAQ in the germline V gene (reference sequence). CDR3 size: 17 residues. The V gene end was trimmed by 3 bases and the J gene end by 3 bases; junction bases not matched to a gene: 12. The CDR3 is CASSFLVVAGGTDTQYF. The CDR3 DNA sequence: TGTGCCAGCAGCTTCCTCGTGGTAGCGGGTGGGACAGATACGCAGTATTTT.